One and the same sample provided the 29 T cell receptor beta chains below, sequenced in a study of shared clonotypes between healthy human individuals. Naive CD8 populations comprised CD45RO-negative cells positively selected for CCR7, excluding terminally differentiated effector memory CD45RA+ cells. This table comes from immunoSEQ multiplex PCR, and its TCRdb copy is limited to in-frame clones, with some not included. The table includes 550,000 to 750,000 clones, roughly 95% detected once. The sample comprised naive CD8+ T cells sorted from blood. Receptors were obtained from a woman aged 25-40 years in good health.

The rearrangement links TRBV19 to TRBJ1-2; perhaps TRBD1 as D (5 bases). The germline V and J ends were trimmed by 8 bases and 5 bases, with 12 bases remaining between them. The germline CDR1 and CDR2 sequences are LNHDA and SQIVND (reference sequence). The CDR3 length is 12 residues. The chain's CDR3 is CASGHQGYGYTF. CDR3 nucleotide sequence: TGTGCCAGTGGACATCAGGGTTATGGCTACACCTTC.

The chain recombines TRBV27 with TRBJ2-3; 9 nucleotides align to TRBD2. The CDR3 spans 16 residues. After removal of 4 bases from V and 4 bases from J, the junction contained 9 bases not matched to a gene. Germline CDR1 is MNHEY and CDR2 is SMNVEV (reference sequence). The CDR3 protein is CASSSSGTSSADTQYF. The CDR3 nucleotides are TGTGCCAGCAGTTCCTCTGGGACTAGCTCCGCAGATACGCAGTATTTT.

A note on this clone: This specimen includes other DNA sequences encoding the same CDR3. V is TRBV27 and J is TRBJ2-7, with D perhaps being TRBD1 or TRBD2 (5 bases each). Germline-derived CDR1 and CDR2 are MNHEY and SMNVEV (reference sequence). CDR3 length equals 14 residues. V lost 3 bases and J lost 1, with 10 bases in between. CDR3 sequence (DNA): TGTGCCAGCAGTTTCGGGACCTCTTCCTACGAGCAGTACTTC. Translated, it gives CASSFGTSSYEQYF.

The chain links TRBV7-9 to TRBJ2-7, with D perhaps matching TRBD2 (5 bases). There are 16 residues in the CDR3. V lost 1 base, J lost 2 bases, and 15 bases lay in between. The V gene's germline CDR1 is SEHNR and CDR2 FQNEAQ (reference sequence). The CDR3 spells CASSLVIETTAYEQYF. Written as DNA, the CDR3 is TGTGCCAGCAGCTTAGTTATTGAGACTACTGCCTACGAGCAGTACTTC.

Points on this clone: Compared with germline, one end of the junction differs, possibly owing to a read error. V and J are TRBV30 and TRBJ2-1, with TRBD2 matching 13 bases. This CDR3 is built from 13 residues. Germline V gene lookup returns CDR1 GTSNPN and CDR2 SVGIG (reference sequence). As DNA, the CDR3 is TGTGCCTGGAGTATAGGACTAGCGGGAGATCGTCTCTTC. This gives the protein CAWSIGLAGDRLF.

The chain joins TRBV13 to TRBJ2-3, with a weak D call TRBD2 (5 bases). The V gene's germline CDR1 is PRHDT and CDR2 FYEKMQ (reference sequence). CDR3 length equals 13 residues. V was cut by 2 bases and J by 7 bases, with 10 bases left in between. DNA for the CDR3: TGTGCCAGCAGCTTACGAGGGTACCATACGCAGTATTTT. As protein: CASSLRGYHTQYF.

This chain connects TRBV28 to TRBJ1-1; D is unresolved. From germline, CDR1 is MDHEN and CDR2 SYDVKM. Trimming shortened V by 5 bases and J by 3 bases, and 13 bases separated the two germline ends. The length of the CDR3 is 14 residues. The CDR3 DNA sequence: TGTGCCAGCAGTCTGGGAATATGGGACACTGAAGCTTTCTTT. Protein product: CASSLGIWDTEAFF. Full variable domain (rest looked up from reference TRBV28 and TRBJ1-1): DVKVTQSSRYLVKRTGEKVFLECVQDMDHENMFWYRQDPGLGLRLIYFSYDVKMKEKGDIPEGYSVSREKKERFSLILESASTNQTSMYLCASSLGIWDTEAFFGQGTRLTVV.

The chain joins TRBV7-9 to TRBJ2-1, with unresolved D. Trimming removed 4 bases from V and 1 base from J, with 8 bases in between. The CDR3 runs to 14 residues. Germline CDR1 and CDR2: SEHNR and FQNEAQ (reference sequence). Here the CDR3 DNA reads TGTGCCAGCAGCTCGGTAGCTTCCTACAATGAGCAGTTCTTC. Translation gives CASSSVASYNEQFF.

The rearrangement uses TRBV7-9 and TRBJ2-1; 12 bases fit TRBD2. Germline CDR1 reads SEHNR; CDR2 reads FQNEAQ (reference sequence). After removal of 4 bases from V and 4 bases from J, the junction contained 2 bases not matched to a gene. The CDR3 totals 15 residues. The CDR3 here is CASSSGTSGYNEQFF. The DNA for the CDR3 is TGTGCCAGCAGCTCAGGGACTAGCGGGTACAATGAGCAGTTCTTC.

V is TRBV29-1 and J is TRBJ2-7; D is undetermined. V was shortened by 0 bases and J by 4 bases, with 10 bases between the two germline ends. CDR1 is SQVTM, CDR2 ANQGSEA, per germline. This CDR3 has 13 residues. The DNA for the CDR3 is TGCAGCGTTGAAGATCCTGGGATATACGAGCAGTACTTC. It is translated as CSVEDPGIYEQYF.

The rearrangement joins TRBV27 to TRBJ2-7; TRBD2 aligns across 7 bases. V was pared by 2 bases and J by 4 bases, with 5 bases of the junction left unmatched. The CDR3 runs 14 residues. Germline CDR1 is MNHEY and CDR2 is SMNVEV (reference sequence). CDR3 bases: TGTGCCAGCAGTTTAGGGTCTAGCGGTTACGAGCAGTACTTC. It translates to CASSLGSSGYEQYF.

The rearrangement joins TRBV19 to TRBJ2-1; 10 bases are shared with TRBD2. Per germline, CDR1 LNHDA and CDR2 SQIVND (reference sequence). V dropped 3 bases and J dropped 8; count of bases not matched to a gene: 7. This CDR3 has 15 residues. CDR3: CASSILAGERDEQFF. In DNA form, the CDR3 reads TGTGCCAGTAGTATCCTAGCGGGAGAACGCGATGAGCAGTTCTTC.

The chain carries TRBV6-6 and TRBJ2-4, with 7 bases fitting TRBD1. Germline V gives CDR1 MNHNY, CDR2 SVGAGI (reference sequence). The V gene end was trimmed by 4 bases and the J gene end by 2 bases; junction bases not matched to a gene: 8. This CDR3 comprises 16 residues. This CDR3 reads CASSWTGWESKNIQYF. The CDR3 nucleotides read TGTGCCAGCAGTTGGACAGGCTGGGAGTCCAAAAACATTCAGTACTTC.

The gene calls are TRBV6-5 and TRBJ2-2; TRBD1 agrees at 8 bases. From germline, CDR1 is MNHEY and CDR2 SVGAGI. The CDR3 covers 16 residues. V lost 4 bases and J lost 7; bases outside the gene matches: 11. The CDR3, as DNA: TGTGCCAGCAGTTTCAGGGGCAGGGGGCGGGGCGGGGAGCTGTTTTTT. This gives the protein CASSFRGRGRGGELFF.

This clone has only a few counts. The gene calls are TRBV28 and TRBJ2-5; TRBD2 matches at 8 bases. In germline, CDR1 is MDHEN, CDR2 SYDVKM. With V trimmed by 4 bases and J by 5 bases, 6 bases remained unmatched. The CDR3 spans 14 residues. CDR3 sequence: CASSYPGRAETQYF. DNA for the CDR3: TGTGCCAGCAGTTATCCCGGGAGGGCTGAGACCCAGTACTTC.

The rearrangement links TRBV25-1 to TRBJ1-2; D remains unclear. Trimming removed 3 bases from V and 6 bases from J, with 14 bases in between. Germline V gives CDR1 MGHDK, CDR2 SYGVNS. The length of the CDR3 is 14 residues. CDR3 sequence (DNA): TGTGCCAGCAGTGAGAGGCAACAGACTAATGGCTACACCTTC. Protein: CASSERQQTNGYTF.

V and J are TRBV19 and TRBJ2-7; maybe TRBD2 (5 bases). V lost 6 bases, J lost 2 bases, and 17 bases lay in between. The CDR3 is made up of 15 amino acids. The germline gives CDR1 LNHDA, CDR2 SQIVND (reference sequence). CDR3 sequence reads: CASRPDQTTTYEQYF. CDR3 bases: TGTGCCAGTAGGCCAGACCAGACTACTACCTACGAGCAGTACTTC. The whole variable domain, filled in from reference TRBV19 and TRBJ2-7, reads DGGITQSPKYLFRKEGQNVTLSCEQNLNHDAMYWYRQDPGQGLRLIYYSQIVNDFQKGDIAEGYSVSREKKESFPLTVTSAQKNPTAFYLCASRPDQTTTYEQYFGPGTRLTVT.

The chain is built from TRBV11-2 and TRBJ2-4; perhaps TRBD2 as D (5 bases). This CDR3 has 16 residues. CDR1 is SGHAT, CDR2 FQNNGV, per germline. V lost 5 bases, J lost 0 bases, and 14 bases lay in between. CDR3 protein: CASSPLRGTAKNIQYF. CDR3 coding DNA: TGTGCCAGCAGCCCCCTCCGGGGAACAGCCAAAAACATTCAGTACTTC.

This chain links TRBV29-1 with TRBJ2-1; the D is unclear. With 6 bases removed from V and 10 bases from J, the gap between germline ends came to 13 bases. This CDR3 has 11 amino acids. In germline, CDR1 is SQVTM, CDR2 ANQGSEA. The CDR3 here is CSVGLMREQFF. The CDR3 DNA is TGCAGCGTGGGGTTGATGAGGGAGCAGTTCTTC.

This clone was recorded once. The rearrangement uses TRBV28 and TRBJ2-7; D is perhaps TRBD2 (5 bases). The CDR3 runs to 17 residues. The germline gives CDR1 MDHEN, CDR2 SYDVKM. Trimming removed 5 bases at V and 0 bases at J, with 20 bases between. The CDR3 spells CASSNLDSWKNSYEQYF. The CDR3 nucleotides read TGTGCCAGCAGTAATTTGGACTCATGGAAGAACTCCTACGAGCAGTACTTC.

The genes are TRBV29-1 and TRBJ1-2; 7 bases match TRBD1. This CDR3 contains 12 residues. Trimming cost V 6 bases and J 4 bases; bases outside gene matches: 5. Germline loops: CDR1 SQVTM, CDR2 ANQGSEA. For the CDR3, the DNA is TGCAGCGTGCCGGGGACAGCCTATGGCTACACCTTC. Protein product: CSVPGTAYGYTF.

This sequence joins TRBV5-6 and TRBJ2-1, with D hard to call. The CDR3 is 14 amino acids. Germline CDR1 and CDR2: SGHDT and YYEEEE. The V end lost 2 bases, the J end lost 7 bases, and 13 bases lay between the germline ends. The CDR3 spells CASSFSYGVNEQFF. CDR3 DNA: TGTGCCAGCAGCTTTTCATATGGGGTAAATGAGCAGTTCTTC.

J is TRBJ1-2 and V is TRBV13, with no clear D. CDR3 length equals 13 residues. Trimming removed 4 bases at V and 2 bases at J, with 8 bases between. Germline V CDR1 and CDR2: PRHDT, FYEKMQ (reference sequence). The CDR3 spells CASSSEHNYGYTF. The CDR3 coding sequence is TGTGCCAGCAGCTCGGAACACAACTATGGCTACACCTTC.

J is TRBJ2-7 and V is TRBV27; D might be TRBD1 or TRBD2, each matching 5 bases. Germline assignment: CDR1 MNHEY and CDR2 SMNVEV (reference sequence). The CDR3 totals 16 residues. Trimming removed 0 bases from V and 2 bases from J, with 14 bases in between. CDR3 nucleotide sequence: TGTGCCAGCAGTTTATCGTGGGGGACCCTACCCTACGAGCAGTACTTC. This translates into CASSLSWGTLPYEQYF.

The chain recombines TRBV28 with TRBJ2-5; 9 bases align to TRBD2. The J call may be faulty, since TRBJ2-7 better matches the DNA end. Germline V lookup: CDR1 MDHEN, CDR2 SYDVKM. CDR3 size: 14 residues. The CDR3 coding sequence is TGTGCCAGCAGTTTCGGGACTAGCCTCTACGAGCAGTACTTC. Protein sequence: CASSFGTSLYEQYF.

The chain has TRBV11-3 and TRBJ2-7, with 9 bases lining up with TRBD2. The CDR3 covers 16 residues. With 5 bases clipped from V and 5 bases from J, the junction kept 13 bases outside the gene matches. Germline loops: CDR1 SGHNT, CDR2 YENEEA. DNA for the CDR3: TGTGCCAGCAGCAACGGAGCGGGGGGCATCTTAAACGAGCAGTACTTC. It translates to CASSNGAGGILNEQYF.

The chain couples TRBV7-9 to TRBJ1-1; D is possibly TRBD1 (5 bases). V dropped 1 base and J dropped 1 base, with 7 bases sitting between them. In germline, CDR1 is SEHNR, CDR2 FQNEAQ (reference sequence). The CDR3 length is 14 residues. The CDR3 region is CASSLGTPNTEAFF. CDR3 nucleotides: TGTGCCAGCAGCTTAGGGACACCGAACACTGAAGCTTTCTTT.

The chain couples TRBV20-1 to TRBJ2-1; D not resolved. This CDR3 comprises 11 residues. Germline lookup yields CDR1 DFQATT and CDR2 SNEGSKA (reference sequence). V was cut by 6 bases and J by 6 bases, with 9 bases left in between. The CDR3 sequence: CSALPLNEQFF. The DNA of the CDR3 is TGCAGTGCCCTTCCCCTCAATGAGCAGTTCTTC.

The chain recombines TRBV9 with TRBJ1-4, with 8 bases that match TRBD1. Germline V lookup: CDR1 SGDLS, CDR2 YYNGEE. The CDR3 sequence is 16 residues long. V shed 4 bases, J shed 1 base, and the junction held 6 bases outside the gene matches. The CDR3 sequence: CASSPGGSRTNEKLFF. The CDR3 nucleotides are TGTGCCAGCAGCCCAGGGGGCTCGCGAACTAATGAAAAACTGTTTTTT.